This T cell receptor (beta chain) derives from a study of shared clonotypes between healthy human individuals. Deep-level running was used for the assay. TCRdb's table, derived via immunoSEQ multiplex PCR, lists solely in-frame clones and lacks some. The sample gives about 680,000 clones, less than 85% of which show up once; 1.5% to 2% is in the top ten. Germline V gene lookup returns CDR1 SGHVS and CDR2 FNYEAQ. This CDR3 comprises 13 residues. Trimming removed 5 bases from V and 3 bases from J, with 7 bases in between. The receptor comes from a woman aged 25 to 39 in good health. This chain joins TRBV7-6 and TRBJ2-2, with D unclear. Source material: memory CD4+ T cells sorted from blood. Subset reported: CD45RA-negative fraction. The CDR3 DNA is TGTGCCAGCAGCCCCATGGACACCGGGGAGCTGTTTTTT. Its translation is CASSPMDTGELFF.